One sample yielded the 17 T cell receptor beta chains listed below, sequenced in a study of cytomegalovirus exposure and HLA in healthy donors. TCRdb's copy holds only in-frame clones and misses some; the assay was immunoSEQ multiplex PCR. The data hold 150,000 to 200,000 clones, with 85% observed a single time. The sample consisted of PBMCs. The receptors come from a man aged 18 to 29 in good health and CMV-seropositive.

This clone was recorded once. The chain is built from TRBV25-1 and TRBJ2-2; 10 bases match TRBD2. Losses at the gene ends were 8 bases for V and 3 bases for J; bases not matched to a gene: 6. Germline CDR1 reads MGHDK; CDR2 reads SYGVNS. The CDR3 extends over 15 amino acids. CDR3 coding DNA: TGTGCCAGCGGATCTCTAGCGGGGGACACCGGGGAGCTGTTTTTT. Translation gives CASGSLAGDTGELFF.

This clone came up once. This rearrangement joins TRBV11-1 to TRBJ1-2; 7 bases are a match to TRBD1. This CDR3 has 13 residues. V lost 5 bases to trimming and J lost 8 bases; unmatched junction nucleotides: 8. In germline, CDR1 is SGHAT, CDR2 FQDESV (reference sequence). CDR3 region: CASSPGQERGYTF. Written as DNA, the CDR3 is TGTGCCAGCAGCCCTGGACAGGAGAGGGGCTACACCTTC.

This clone was seen only a few times. The chain uses TRBV30 and TRBJ2-7, with 8 bases lining up with TRBD2. J lost 2 bases, V lost 4 bases, and 7 bases had no gene match. Germline CDR1 and CDR2: GTSNPN and SVGIG (reference sequence). This CDR3 is built from 14 residues. CDR3 region: CAWNPAAGAYEQYF. CDR3 sequence (DNA): TGTGCCTGGAATCCGGCAGCGGGAGCCTACGAGCAGTACTTC.

V usage is TRBV10-3 and J usage is TRBJ2-7, with TRBD1 matching over 9 bases. Germline loops: CDR1 ENHRY, CDR2 SYGVKD. The junction had 12 bases not matched to a gene; V was cut back by 10 bases and J by 5 bases. The CDR3 is 14 amino acids. The CDR3 reads CATLGGTGPNEQYF. CDR3 in DNA: TGTGCCACCCTCGGTGGGACAGGGCCCAACGAGCAGTACTTC.

The V call is TRBV5-6, the J call TRBJ1-2, with D possibly being TRBD1 (5 bases). The length of the CDR3 is 15 residues. V gave up 5 bases and J gave up 0 bases, with 14 bases separating them. Germline CDR1 reads SGHDT; CDR2 reads YYEEEE. CDR3 sequence reads: CASSEIGATNYGYTF. The CDR3, as DNA: TGTGCCAGCAGTGAAATTGGGGCTACTAACTATGGCTACACCTTC.

Only a few counts were recorded for this clone. This chain uses TRBV28 with TRBJ2-7; TRBD1 aligns across 9 bases. This CDR3 comprises 14 residues. From germline, CDR1 is MDHEN and CDR2 SYDVKM. J lost 2 bases, V lost 5 bases, and 4 bases had no gene match. Here the CDR3 DNA reads TGTGCCAGCAGTCCGGGACAGGGTCCCTACGAGCAGTACTTC. This translates into CASSPGQGPYEQYF.

This clone was seen once. J is TRBJ2-5 and V is TRBV27; 9 nucleotides line up with TRBD1. The germline V gene encodes CDR1 MNHEY and CDR2 SMNVEV (reference sequence). V shed 6 bases and J 2 bases; nucleotides not matched to a gene: 4. The CDR3 runs to 14 residues. The CDR3 here is CASRDGTGQETQYF. The CDR3 coding sequence is TGTGCCAGCAGGGACGGGACAGGGCAAGAGACCCAGTACTTC.

Concerning this clone itself: One base away lies a much larger clone, so this may be a sequencing read error. The chain links TRBV27 to TRBJ2-2, with D perhaps TRBD1 (7 bases). This CDR3 region has 15 residues. Trimming removed 3 bases from V and 5 bases from J, with 13 bases in between. Germline CDR1 and CDR2: MNHEY and SMNVEV (reference sequence). As DNA, the CDR3 is TGTGCCAGCAGTTTCGGGGCAGGGGGGACCGGGGAGCTGTTTTTT. It is translated as CASSFGAGGTGELFF.

The V call is TRBV28, the J call TRBJ2-3; 7 bases agree with TRBD1. V shed 5 bases, J shed 0 bases, and the junction held 5 bases outside the gene matches. The CDR3 sequence is 15 residues long. From germline, CDR1 is MDHEN and CDR2 SYDVKM. The CDR3 sequence: CASSENRGSTDTQYF. The DNA for the CDR3 is TGTGCCAGCAGTGAAAACAGGGGCAGCACAGATACGCAGTATTTT.

V gene TRBV27 combines with J gene TRBJ2-7, with TRBD1 matching over 10 bases. The CDR3 is 14 amino acids. Germline CDR1 reads MNHEY; CDR2 reads SMNVEV (reference sequence). V was clipped by 6 bases and J by 7 bases; unmatched bases: 9. The CDR3 sequence: CASRTGTGAGEQYF. The CDR3 DNA reads as TGTGCCAGCAGGACCGGGACAGGGGCTGGAGAGCAGTACTTC.

The rearrangement uses TRBV6-1 and TRBJ1-4; 9 nucleotides agree with TRBD1. With 4 bases clipped from V and 1 base from J, the junction kept 13 bases outside the gene matches. Germline assignment: CDR1 MNHNS and CDR2 SASEGT. This CDR3 contains 19 residues. DNA for the CDR3: TGTGCCAGCAGTGGCTGGGACAGGGAGATCAGCCAAACTAATGAAAAACTGTTTTTT. It is translated as CASSGWDREISQTNEKLFF.

The V call is TRBV29-1, the J call TRBJ2-7, with TRBD2 matching 7 bases. The CDR3 is 13 amino acids. Losses at the gene ends were 6 bases for V and 5 bases for J; bases not matched to a gene: 10. CDR1 is SQVTM and CDR2 is ANQGSEA in the germline V gene. CDR3: CSVTGGNGNEQYF. The CDR3, as DNA: TGCAGCGTCACGGGGGGTAATGGAAACGAGCAGTACTTC.

The V and J genes are TRBV4-1 and TRBJ2-2; TRBD2 matches 12 bases. CDR3 length: 15 amino acids. The V gene's germline CDR1 is MGHRA and CDR2 YSYEKL. The ends lost 1 base at V and 8 bases at J; junction bases unmatched: 2. This CDR3 reads CASSQGLAGAGELFF. For the CDR3, the DNA is TGCGCCAGCAGCCAAGGACTAGCGGGGGCTGGGGAGCTGTTTTTT.

V and J are TRBV6-1 and TRBJ2-3, with 14 bases aligning to TRBD2. V lost 4 bases to trimming and J lost 4 bases; unmatched junction nucleotides: 1. This CDR3 has 15 residues. CDR1 and CDR2 from the germline V gene are MNHNS and SASEGT. The CDR3 bases are TGTGCCAGCAGTGGACTAGCGGGGGGGCCAGATACGCAGTATTTT. Its translation: CASSGLAGGPDTQYF.

This chain joins TRBV28 and TRBJ2-5; TRBD2 matches 7 bases. The CDR3 runs to 17 residues. Germline V gene sequence: CDR1 MDHEN, CDR2 SYDVKM. V lost 5 bases to trimming and J lost 2 bases; unmatched junction nucleotides: 14. This CDR3 is CASSPTWESGTQETQYF. Here the CDR3 DNA reads TGTGCCAGCAGTCCCACCTGGGAGAGCGGGACGCAAGAGACCCAGTACTTC.

The CDR3 nucleotides read TGCAGCGCCTGGCGCGGCGGGAGGGCAGATACGCAGTATTTT. Residues: CSAWRGGRADTQYF. The chain links TRBV29-1 to TRBJ2-3; 9 bases align to TRBD2. In germline, CDR1 is SQVTM, CDR2 ANQGSEA. The CDR3 contains 14 residues. The J segment lost 4 bases and the V segment lost 7 bases, leaving 9 bases of the junction unmatched.

The chain uses TRBV5-5 and TRBJ1-2; 9 bases fit TRBD1. The CDR3 sequence is 15 residues long. V gave up 0 bases and J gave up 7 bases; unmatched junction bases: 7. Germline assignment: CDR1 SGHKS and CDR2 YYEKEE (reference sequence). The CDR3 nucleotides read TGTGCCAGCAGCTTGGGACAGGGGGAAGTCTCTGGCTACACCTTC. Protein product: CASSLGQGEVSGYTF.